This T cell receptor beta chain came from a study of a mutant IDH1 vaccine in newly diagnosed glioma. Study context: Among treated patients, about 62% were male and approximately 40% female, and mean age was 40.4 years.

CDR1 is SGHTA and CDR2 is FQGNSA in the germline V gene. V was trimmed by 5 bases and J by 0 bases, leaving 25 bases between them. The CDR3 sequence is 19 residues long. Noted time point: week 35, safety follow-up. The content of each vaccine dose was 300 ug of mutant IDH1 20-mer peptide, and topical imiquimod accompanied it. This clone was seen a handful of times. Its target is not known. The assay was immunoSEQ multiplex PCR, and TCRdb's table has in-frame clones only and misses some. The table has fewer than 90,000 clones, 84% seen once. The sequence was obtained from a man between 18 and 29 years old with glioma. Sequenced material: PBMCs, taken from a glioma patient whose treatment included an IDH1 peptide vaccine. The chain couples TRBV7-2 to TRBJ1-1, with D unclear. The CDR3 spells CASSQLTFLGLPMNTEAFF. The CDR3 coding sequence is TGTGCCAGCAGCCAACTCACCTTTCTTGGACTGCCAATGAACACTGAAGCTTTCTTT.